This entry describes one TCR beta chain. This entry comes from a study of STAT5B mutations in CD4+ large granular lymphocyte leukemia. The assay was run at survey level. Using immunoSEQ multiplex PCR, the repertoire was profiled, and TCRdb retains in-frame clones only, with some absent. The data show just over 40,000 clones, approximately 84% seen once. Losses at the gene ends were 6 bases for V and 3 bases for J; bases not matched to a gene: 10. Germline-derived CDR1 and CDR2 are MDHEN and SYDVKM. The CDR3 loop spans 15 amino acids. The sequenced material came from CD4+ T cells from blood buffy coats. This TCR was sampled from a human donor in good health. The rearrangement joins TRBV28 to TRBJ1-1, with 7 bases identical to TRBD1. The CDR3 coding sequence is TGTGCCAGCAGATCTTGGGGTACAGGGGACACTGAAGCTTTCTTT. Residues: CASRSWGTGDTEAFF.